These 31 T cell receptor beta chains originate from one sample sequenced in a study of blood T cell repertoires in COVID-19 (dated by TCRdb to between 2020 and 2021). Receptor libraries were prepared by the immunoSEQ multiplex PCR assay. Entries here come from immuneACCESS through TCRdb and include only in-frame sequences with V and J called. Some clones fail to appear in such tables; in the studies checked, an unresolved V gene covers under half of the shortfall, and the cause of the remainder is unknown. For this sample there are approximately 200,000 clones; approximately 86% appear just once. The ten largest clonotypes hold 1.4% to 1.5% of the sample. The sequencing input was peripheral blood. The origin of the receptors is a man between 18 and 29 years old with active or convalescent COVID-19.

The V call is TRBV2, the J call TRBJ2-5, with 15 nucleotides matching TRBD2. J lost 5 bases, V lost 0 bases, and 13 bases had no gene match. This CDR3 region has 20 residues. Germline V gives CDR1 SNHLY, CDR2 FYNNEI. In DNA form, the CDR3 reads TGTGCCAGCAGTGAAGCGAGGCCCGGGACTAGCGGGAGGACTCTTGAGACCCAGTACTTC. It translates to CASSEARPGTSGRTLETQYF.

The V gene is TRBV9, the J gene TRBJ2-1; TRBD1 agrees at 7 bases. Germline V gene lookup returns CDR1 SGDLS and CDR2 YYNGEE. This CDR3 comprises 15 residues. Unmatched junction bases numbered 9, after V lost 3 bases and J lost 6 bases. The CDR3 spells CASSAPPDRANEQFF. CDR3 coding DNA: TGTGCCAGCAGCGCCCCCCCCGACAGGGCCAATGAGCAGTTCTTC.

This clone was detected only once. V is TRBV28 and J is TRBJ2-1; no definite D call. CDR1 is MDHEN and CDR2 is SYDVKM in the germline V gene. This CDR3 is built from 15 residues. The V gene lost 6 bases and the J gene lost 3 bases, with 15 bases spanning the gap. CDR3 in amino acids: CASRRGSQFYNEQFF. In DNA form, the CDR3 reads TGTGCCAGCAGAAGAGGCTCTCAGTTCTACAATGAGCAGTTCTTC. The complete variable domain, with remaining parts taken from reference TRBV28 and TRBJ2-1, reads DVKVTQSSRYLVKRTGEKVFLECVQDMDHENMFWYRQDPGLGLRLIYFSYDVKMKEKGDIPEGYSVSREKKERFSLILESASTNQTSMYLCASRRGSQFYNEQFFGPGTRLTVL.

The chain is built from TRBV2 and TRBJ1-6; no clear D gene. Germline assignment: CDR1 SNHLY and CDR2 FYNNEI. The CDR3 length is 14 residues. Trimming removed 2 bases at V and 5 bases at J, with 7 bases between. Here the CDR3 DNA reads TGTGCCAGCAGTGAACGACGGGATAATTCACCCCTCCACTTT. Translating gives CASSERRDNSPLHF.

V usage is TRBV27 and J usage is TRBJ2-1; TRBD2 might be the D (6 bases). This CDR3 has 13 residues. V was cut by 2 bases and J by 4 bases, with 6 bases left in between. Germline CDR1 MNHEY, CDR2 SMNVEV (reference sequence). In nucleotides, the CDR3 is TGTGCCAGCAGTTTAGCGGGGTACAATGAGCAGTTCTTC. Translation gives CASSLAGYNEQFF.

The V and J genes are TRBV6-1 and TRBJ1-2; TRBD1 is a possible D gene (5 bases). The CDR3 is 18 residues long. The germline V gene has CDR1 MNHNS and CDR2 SASEGT. Between the trimmed V and J ends, which lost 4 bases and 3 bases, there was a span of 24 bases. The CDR3, as DNA: TGTGCCAGCAGTGGGGGGACTCCTGGGCAGGTCTGTCACTATGGCTACACCTTC. Encoded protein: CASSGGTPGQVCHYGYTF.

As for this clone: Distinct nucleotide sequences in the sample also encode this CDR3. The CDR3 bases are TGCGCCAGCAGCTTAAGGGGCCTGAGCACAGATACGCAGTATTTT. Protein: CASSLRGLSTDTQYF. This sequence joins TRBV5-1 and TRBJ2-3; possibly TRBD1 for D (5 bases). The V and J ends lost 2 bases and 0 bases respectively, with 10 bases between them. Germline V gene sequence: CDR1 SGHRS, CDR2 YFSETQ. This CDR3 contains 15 residues. Filled out from reference TRBV5-1 and TRBJ2-3, the complete variable domain reads KAGVTQTPRYLIKTRGQQVTLSCSPISGHRSVSWYQQTPGQGLQFLFEYFSETQRNKGNFPGRFSGRQFSNSRSEMNVSTLELGDSALYLCASSLRGLSTDTQYFGPGTRLTVL.

The CDR3 nucleotides read TGCGCCAGCAGCTTGTTTACGGGGTCCGCAGATACGCAGTATTTT. Protein product: CASSLFTGSADTQYF. This rearrangement joins TRBV5-1 to TRBJ2-3, with a weak D call TRBD2 (5 bases). CDR1 and CDR2 from the germline V gene are SGHRS and YFSETQ. CDR3 length equals 15 residues. The ends were cut back, 1 base at V and 4 bases at J, with 13 bases in the middle.

This sequence joins TRBV2 and TRBJ2-7; 7 nucleotides match TRBD2. The CDR3 consists of 12 residues. Trimming cost V 11 bases and J 2 bases; bases outside gene matches: 6. Germline loops: CDR1 SNHLY, CDR2 FYNNEI. This CDR3 is CAVTSATYEQYF. CDR3 sequence (DNA): TGTGCCGTAACTAGCGCCACCTACGAGCAGTACTTC. Filled out from reference TRBV2 and TRBJ2-7, the complete variable domain reads EPEVTQTPSHQVTQMGQEVILRCVPISNHLYFYWYRQILGQKVEFLVSFYNNEISEKSEIFDDQFSVERPDGSNFTLKIRSTKLEDSAMYFCAVTSATYEQYFGPGTRLTVT.

V and J are TRBV6-5 and TRBJ1-1; 7 nucleotides agree with TRBD1. Germline trimming cut 3 bases from V and 0 bases from J; bases unmatched to any gene: 7. The CDR3 has 16 amino acids. Germline V gives CDR1 MNHEY, CDR2 SVGAGI. CDR3 bases: TGTGCCAGCAGTTATACCACCAGGGGGTTGAACACTGAAGCTTTCTTT. Protein product: CASSYTTRGLNTEAFF.

This CDR3 is CASSLDRGGYTF. In DNA form, the CDR3 reads TGTGCCAGCAGCCTTGACAGGGGTGGCTACACCTTC. The chain links TRBV6-5 to TRBJ1-2; TRBD1 aligns across 8 bases. CDR1 is MNHEY and CDR2 is SVGAGI in the germline V gene. V shed 6 bases and J 7 bases; nucleotides not matched to a gene: 4. This CDR3 has 12 residues.

The rearrangement uses TRBV5-4 and TRBJ2-2, with 7 bases fitting TRBD2. The V gene's germline CDR1 is SGHNT and CDR2 YYREEE (reference sequence). The CDR3 spans 15 residues. The J segment lost 8 bases and the V segment lost 1 base, leaving 8 bases of the junction unmatched. CDR3 in amino acids: CASSLPKAGSGELFF. Written as DNA, the CDR3 is TGTGCCAGCAGCTTGCCCAAAGCGGGATCGGGGGAGCTGTTTTTT.

The chain uses TRBV25-1 and TRBJ1-3; D not certain. Germline CDR1 reads MGHDK; CDR2 reads SYGVNS. Deletions cut 9 bases from V and 4 bases from J, with 7 bases between. CDR3 size: 11 residues. For the CDR3, the DNA is TGTGCCAGTACTAAGGGAAACACCATATATTTT. Translation gives CASTKGNTIYF.

The chain combines TRBV11-2 with TRBJ2-1; D not resolved. Trimming pared 2 bases from V and 10 bases from J, leaving 9 bases between. This CDR3 region has 12 residues. The germline V gene encodes CDR1 SGHAT and CDR2 FQNNGV. The CDR3 DNA is TGTGCCAGCAGCTTAAGGTCGGAGGAGCAGTTCTTC. Its protein is CASSLRSEEQFF.

V is TRBV3-1 (or the pseudogene TRBV3-2) and J is TRBJ1-2; D is uncertain. The V end was cut by 4 bases, the J end by 4 bases, with 13 bases between. From germline, CDR1 is LGHDT and CDR2 YNNKEL (reference sequence). This CDR3 region has 14 residues. CDR3 amino acids: CASSPTRTSYGYTF. CDR3 in DNA: TGTGCCAGCAGCCCTACCAGGACTTCCTATGGCTACACCTTC.

The rearrangement joins TRBV27 to TRBJ1-1; TRBD1 might be the D (5 bases). This CDR3 comprises 14 residues. V was clipped by 2 bases and J by 5 bases, with 12 bases between them. CDR1 MNHEY and CDR2 SMNVEV come from the germline V gene (reference sequence). The CDR3 region has the DNA TGTGCCAGCAGTTTAAGTCGGGGGAGTACTGAAGCTTTCTTT. Residues: CASSLSRGSTEAFF.

This clone has only a few counts. This chain uses TRBV3-1 (or the pseudogene TRBV3-2) with TRBJ1-4, with 7 bases aligning to TRBD1. This CDR3 spans 14 amino acids. The ends lost 2 bases at V and 8 bases at J; junction bases unmatched: 5. Per the germline V gene, CDR1 is LGHDT and CDR2 is YNNKEL (reference sequence). The CDR3: CASSQSPGQEKLFF. DNA for the CDR3: TGTGCCAGCAGCCAATCCCCGGGACAGGAAAAACTGTTTTTT.

The rearrangement links TRBV27 to TRBJ1-2; D unclear. This CDR3 has 13 amino acids. Trimming removed 7 bases at V and 2 bases at J, with 11 bases between. Per germline, CDR1 MNHEY and CDR2 SMNVEV (reference sequence). Here the CDR3 reads CASISWQNYGYTF. The CDR3 region has the DNA TGTGCCAGCATTTCCTGGCAGAACTATGGCTACACCTTC.

J is TRBJ2-3 and V is TRBV7-9; D not certain. The V and J ends lost 7 bases and 5 bases respectively, with 13 bases between them. Germline V gene sequence: CDR1 SEHNR, CDR2 FQNEAQ (reference sequence). The CDR3 is 13 residues long. CDR3 sequence (DNA): TGTGCCAGCACCGAGTTTAATATAGATACGCAGTATTTT. This translates into CASTEFNIDTQYF.

This chain uses TRBV27 with TRBJ1-2; TRBD1 agrees at 12 bases. The V and J ends lost 5 bases and 4 bases, in that order; junction bases with no gene match: 8. CDR3 length: 16 residues. Germline assignment: CDR1 MNHEY and CDR2 SMNVEV (reference sequence). The CDR3 region has the DNA TGTGCCAGCAGTCCGGCGGGGACAGGGGGCTTCTATGGCTACACCTTC. It is translated as CASSPAGTGGFYGYTF.

The V gene is TRBV4-2, the J gene TRBJ2-7, with 7 bases fitting TRBD2. Trimming at V came to 4 bases and at J to 2 bases, leaving 5 bases not matched to a gene. Germline CDR1 LGHNA, CDR2 YNFKEQ. The CDR3 spans 14 residues. CDR3 residues: CASSPSGTPYEQYF. The CDR3 DNA sequence: TGTGCCAGCAGCCCGAGCGGGACCCCCTACGAGCAGTACTTC.

DNA of the CDR3: TGTGCCAGCAGCCCGGGACAGGGCTATGGCTACACCTTC. As protein: CASSPGQGYGYTF. The chain has TRBV28 and TRBJ1-2, with TRBD1 identical over 9 bases. Germline CDR1 and CDR2: MDHEN and SYDVKM. With 6 bases clipped from V and 4 bases from J, the junction kept 3 bases outside the gene matches. The CDR3 is 13 amino acids.

The genes are TRBV7-8 and TRBJ2-1; 9 nucleotides match TRBD2. V was pared by 6 bases and J by 1 base, with 4 bases of the junction left unmatched. The CDR3 is 15 residues long. The germline gives CDR1 SGHVS, CDR2 FQNEAQ. The chain's CDR3 is CASSASGTSYNEQFF. CDR3 sequence (DNA): TGTGCCAGCAGTGCTAGCGGGACGTCCTACAATGAGCAGTTCTTC. Variable domain in full (rest from reference TRBV7-8 and TRBJ2-1): GAGVSQSPRYKVAKRGQDVALRCDPISGHVSLFWYQQALGQGPEFLTYFQNEAQLDKSGLPSDRFFAERPEGSVSTLKIQRTQQEDSAVYLCASSASGTSYNEQFFGPGTRLTVL.

This chain connects TRBV28 to TRBJ2-7, with a weak D call TRBD2 (6 bases). Deletions cut 7 bases from V and 0 bases from J, with 16 bases between. This CDR3 comprises 15 residues. Germline CDR1 reads MDHEN; CDR2 reads SYDVKM. This CDR3 reads CASTQQRAGSYEQYF. The CDR3 DNA reads TGTGCCAGCACCCAACAGCGGGCGGGCTCCTACGAGCAGTACTTC. The full variable domain, with the rest looked up from reference TRBV28 and TRBJ2-7, is DVKVTQSSRYLVKRTGEKVFLECVQDMDHENMFWYRQDPGLGLRLIYFSYDVKMKEKGDIPEGYSVSREKKERFSLILESASTNQTSMYLCASTQQRAGSYEQYFGPGTRLTVT.

The chain employs TRBV19 and TRBJ2-1, with TRBD1 matching 7 bases. V shed 6 bases and J 6 bases; nucleotides not matched to a gene: 11. CDR1 is LNHDA and CDR2 is SQIVND in the germline V gene (reference sequence). This CDR3 is built from 15 residues. For the CDR3, the DNA is TGTGCCAGTAGCTTACAGGGGATCGGTAGCAATGAGCAGTTCTTC. Its translation: CASSLQGIGSNEQFF.

This chain links TRBV15 with TRBJ2-1; weak D call: TRBD2 (6 bases). The germline V gene has CDR1 LNHNV and CDR2 YYDKDF (reference sequence). This CDR3 spans 14 amino acids. V shed 2 bases and J shed 8 bases, with 13 bases lying between them. CDR3 residues: CATSRSRELDEQFF. As DNA, the CDR3 is TGTGCCACCAGCAGAAGTCGGGAGCTCGATGAGCAGTTCTTC.

The rearrangement links TRBV27 to TRBJ2-7; possible D gene TRBD2, 5 bases. Germline V gene data show CDR1 as MNHEY and CDR2 as SMNVEV (reference sequence). The CDR3 loop spans 14 amino acids. The V and J ends lost 0 bases and 4 bases respectively, with 10 bases between them. For the CDR3, the DNA is TGTGCCAGCAGTTTATCGGCTAGCTTTTACGAGCAGTACTTC. Residues: CASSLSASFYEQYF.

This chain connects TRBV21-1 to TRBJ1-3; the D call of TRBD1 is as the table states it, not checked on the DNA. TRBV21-1 is described as a pseudogene. CDR3 length: 18 amino acids. CDR3 protein: CASSTAPGTGRSGNTIYF. The CDR3 nucleotides are TGTGCCAGCAGCACGGCGCCGGGGACAGGGCGATCTGGAAACACCATATATTTT.

The chain has TRBV27 and TRBJ1-5, with D tentatively TRBD1 (5 bases). This CDR3 has 17 amino acids. Trimming pared 3 bases from V and 2 bases from J, leaving 17 bases between. CDR1 and CDR2 (germline): MNHEY, SMNVEV (reference sequence). The CDR3 region has the DNA TGTGCCAGCAGTTTCGGGGGTACTGTTCTCGGCAATCAGCCCCAGCATTTT. It is translated as CASSFGGTVLGNQPQHF.

The genes are TRBV18 and TRBJ1-1; no clear D. Germline V gene sequence: CDR1 KGHSH, CDR2 LQKENI. Trimming cost V 3 bases and J 1 base, with 24 bases left between them. This CDR3 region has 19 residues. CDR3 in amino acids: CASSPAHLTPLAENTEAFF. CDR3 coding DNA: TGTGCCAGCTCACCTGCACACCTTACCCCGCTCGCAGAGAACACTGAAGCTTTCTTT.

The J gene is TRBJ2-1, the V gene TRBV4-3; D perhaps matches TRBD2 (5 bases). Trimming removed 1 base from V and 6 bases from J, with 16 bases in between. The CDR3 has 16 amino acids. The germline gives CDR1 LGHNA, CDR2 YSLEER. CDR3 loop: CASSQGLPGSGNEQFF. CDR3 coding DNA: TGCGCCAGCAGCCAAGGTCTTCCGGGATCAGGCAATGAGCAGTTCTTC.